Shown below are 23 T cell receptor beta chains from a single sample sequenced in a study of shared clonotypes between healthy human individuals. Repertoires were generated with immunoSEQ multiplex PCR, while TCRdb's copy carries only in-frame clones and drops some. The sample lists 1,500,000 or so clones, around 97% occurring once. Sequences were obtained from naive CD4+ T cells sorted from blood. As to subset: CD45RA+ positively selected. These receptors originate from a man between 25 and 39 years old in good health.

The chain has TRBV9 and TRBJ2-6; D unresolved. This CDR3 comprises 15 residues. Germline CDR1 reads SGDLS; CDR2 reads YYNGEE. The V and J ends lost 4 bases and 2 bases respectively, with 10 bases between them. As DNA, the CDR3 is TGTGCCAGCAGCCCTAGGTCCGCTGGGGCCAACGTCCTGACTTTC. As protein: CASSPRSAGANVLTF.

The rearrangement uses TRBV5-6 and TRBJ2-1; TRBD1 matches 7 bases. Germline V lookup: CDR1 SGHDT, CDR2 YYEEEE. This CDR3 contains 15 residues. Trimming cost V 2 bases and J 3 bases; bases outside gene matches: 5. The CDR3 reads CASSFGDRHYNEQFF. As DNA, the CDR3 is TGTGCCAGCAGCTTTGGGGACAGACACTACAATGAGCAGTTCTTC.

V gene TRBV27 combines with J gene TRBJ2-7; 10 nucleotides align to TRBD1. Germline trimming cut 3 bases from V and 1 base from J; bases unmatched to any gene: 0. Germline CDR1 MNHEY, CDR2 SMNVEV (reference sequence). CDR3 length: 14 residues. The CDR3 sequence is CASSLGQGSYEQYF. CDR3 bases: TGTGCCAGCAGTTTGGGACAGGGGTCCTACGAGCAGTACTTC.

The V and J genes are TRBV6-6 and TRBJ1-3; 9 bases are shared with TRBD1. V was pared by 5 bases and J by 2 bases, with 7 bases of the junction left unmatched. The CDR3 spans 16 residues. CDR1 MNHNY and CDR2 SVGAGI come from the germline V gene (reference sequence). The CDR3 DNA follows: TGTGCCAGCAGTCCACAGGGGGCGCAGGCTGGAAACACCATATATTTT. Protein sequence: CASSPQGAQAGNTIYF.

The rearrangement links TRBV6-6 to TRBJ2-7, with 10 bases matching TRBD1. The CDR3 contains 15 residues. V dropped 5 bases and J dropped 0; count of bases not matched to a gene: 4. Per the germline V gene, CDR1 is MNHNY and CDR2 is SVGAGI (reference sequence). The CDR3, as DNA: TGTGCCAGCAGTAAGGGACAGGGGTCCTCCTACGAGCAGTACTTC. Translated, it gives CASSKGQGSSYEQYF.

The genes are TRBV28 and TRBJ2-1, with TRBD2 matching over 14 bases. The V gene end was trimmed by 5 bases and the J gene end by 5 bases; junction bases not matched to a gene: 8. This CDR3 has 17 amino acids. The germline gives CDR1 MDHEN, CDR2 SYDVKM. CDR3 in amino acids: CASSPGTSGSFHNEQFF. The CDR3 region has the DNA TGTGCCAGCAGTCCAGGGACTAGCGGGAGCTTCCACAATGAGCAGTTCTTC.

The V call is TRBV5-1, the J call TRBJ2-3; 7 positions match TRBD2. Trimming cost V 4 bases and J 2 bases; bases outside gene matches: 13. The CDR3 spans 17 residues. Per germline, CDR1 SGHRS and CDR2 YFSETQ. The CDR3 DNA is TGCGCCAGCAGCGGACCTAGCGGACCATTTTTCACAGATACGCAGTATTTT. This gives the protein CASSGPSGPFFTDTQYF. The entire variable domain, with the rest obtained from reference TRBV5-1 and TRBJ2-3, is as follows: KAGVTQTPRYLIKTRGQQVTLSCSPISGHRSVSWYQQTPGQGLQFLFEYFSETQRNKGNFPGRFSGRQFSNSRSEMNVSTLELGDSALYLCASSGPSGPFFTDTQYFGPGTRLTVL.

The chain combines TRBV11-2 with TRBJ2-1, with unresolved D. The CDR3 contains 14 residues. V was cut by 7 bases and J by 6 bases, with 16 bases left in between. CDR1 and CDR2 from the germline V gene are SGHAT and FQNNGV. The CDR3 protein is CASTHNLGINEQFF. The CDR3 DNA is TGTGCCAGCACACATAATCTGGGGATCAATGAGCAGTTCTTC.

This clone was seen only once. V and J are TRBV28 and TRBJ2-3; D not resolved. Germline CDR1 is MDHEN and CDR2 is SYDVKM. V was cut by 2 bases and J by 4 bases, with 7 bases left in between. The CDR3 consists of 13 residues. CDR3 amino acids: CASSLVLPDTQYF. In DNA, the CDR3 is TGTGCCAGCAGTTTAGTTCTCCCAGATACGCAGTATTTT.

The DNA of the CDR3 is TGTGCCAGCAGCTTACCAGGGGAGGGCGGGGAGCTGTTTTTT. Translation gives CASSLPGEGGELFF. The chain joins TRBV7-6 to TRBJ2-2; weak D call: TRBD2 (7 bases). CDR3 length: 14 amino acids. V was trimmed by 2 bases and J by 7 bases, leaving 11 bases between them. Germline CDR1 SGHVS, CDR2 FNYEAQ.

V and J are TRBV28 and TRBJ2-2; D remains unclear. This CDR3 region has 15 residues. CDR1 and CDR2 from the germline V gene are MDHEN and SYDVKM. V was pared by 3 bases and J by 7 bases, with 15 bases between. The CDR3 loop reads CASSFPWRFGGELFF. The CDR3, as DNA: TGTGCCAGCAGTTTCCCCTGGAGATTTGGCGGGGAGCTGTTTTTT.

This clone appeared a single time. The chain carries TRBV4-2 and TRBJ2-7, with D possibly being TRBD2 (5 bases). The germline V and J ends were trimmed by 3 bases and 1 base, with 22 bases remaining between them. Germline-derived CDR1 and CDR2 are LGHNA and YNFKEQ. CDR3 length equals 18 residues. CDR3 sequence (DNA): TGTGCCAGCAGCCAGCCCGATATGGGCGGGTCGCCTTCCTACGAGCAGTACTTC. This gives the protein CASSQPDMGGSPSYEQYF.

The chain combines TRBV7-2 with TRBJ2-7, with unresolved D. CDR1 and CDR2 from the germline V gene are SGHTA and FQGNSA. V lost 1 base to trimming and J lost 6 bases, with 7 bases between them. There are 12 residues in the CDR3. DNA for the CDR3: TGTGCCAGCAGCTTAGTCGCGCGCGAGCAGTACTTC. Translating gives CASSLVAREQYF. The full variable domain, its missing parts supplied by reference TRBV7-2 and TRBJ2-7, is GAGVSQSPSNKVTEKGKDVELRCDPISGHTALYWYRQSLGQGLEFLIYFQGNSAPDKSGLPSDRFSAERTGGSVSTLTIQRTQQEDSAVYLCASSLVAREQYFGPGTRLTVT.

The chain recombines TRBV2 with TRBJ2-1, with 7 bases identical to TRBD2. Trimming at V came to 6 bases and at J to 6 bases, leaving 11 bases not matched to a gene. Germline loops: CDR1 SNHLY, CDR2 FYNNEI. The CDR3 sequence is 15 residues long. The CDR3 nucleotides read TGTGCCAGCAGGGCACTAGCGCGGGCGGGCAATGAGCAGTTCTTC. It yields the protein CASRALARAGNEQFF.

This clone appeared a single time. The V call is TRBV7-9, the J call TRBJ1-1; maybe TRBD1 (5 bases). Trimming pared 4 bases from V and 4 bases from J, leaving 19 bases between. Germline CDR1 SEHNR, CDR2 FQNEAQ (reference sequence). This CDR3 is 16 amino acids long. The CDR3 DNA sequence: TGTGCCAGCAGCTCCCACGGGGGATGGGCAGCCACTGAAGCTTTCTTT. Its protein product is CASSSHGGWAATEAFF.

The gene calls are TRBV5-1 and TRBJ2-1, with 13 bases fitting TRBD2. J lost 6 bases, V lost 3 bases, and 15 bases had no gene match. CDR1 is SGHRS, CDR2 YFSETQ, per germline. This CDR3 is 19 amino acids long. CDR3 sequence reads: CASSSQGTAGTSGINEQFF. The CDR3 DNA reads as TGCGCCAGCAGCTCCCAGGGTACGGCCGGGACTAGCGGGATCAATGAGCAGTTCTTC.

V and J are TRBV7-3 and TRBJ2-2, with 8 positions matching TRBD1. After removal of 5 bases from V and 5 bases from J, the junction contained 7 bases not matched to a gene. The CDR3 is made up of 15 amino acids. Germline-derived CDR1 and CDR2 are SGHTA and FQGTGA. The chain's CDR3 is CASSPGQGWTGELFF. CDR3 DNA: TGTGCCAGCAGCCCAGGACAGGGTTGGACCGGGGAGCTGTTTTTT.

This chain joins TRBV5-1 and TRBJ2-7; TRBD2 aligns across 7 bases. The CDR3 loop spans 14 amino acids. The germline gives CDR1 SGHRS, CDR2 YFSETQ. Unmatched junction bases numbered 7, after V lost 0 bases and J lost 7 bases. CDR3 residues: CASSLARERLEQYF. In nucleotides, the CDR3 is TGCGCCAGCAGCTTGGCGCGGGAGAGACTGGAGCAGTACTTC.

The chain combines TRBV28 with TRBJ2-1, with a possible D match to TRBD2 (5 bases). Germline values: CDR1 MDHEN, CDR2 SYDVKM. Trimming stripped 4 bases from V and 8 bases from J, with 21 bases between. This CDR3 comprises 16 residues. CDR3 nucleotides: TGTGCCAGCAGTTCCCCCGAACCACCCACGGAGGATGAGCAGTTCTTC. It is translated as CASSSPEPPTEDEQFF.

This chain links TRBV5-1 with TRBJ1-1, with D possibly matching TRBD1 (5 bases). V was clipped by 0 bases and J by 7 bases, with 13 bases between them. Germline-derived CDR1 and CDR2 are SGHRS and YFSETQ. The CDR3 is made up of 14 amino acids. CDR3 loop: CASSLASRAGEAFF. The CDR3 nucleotides read TGCGCCAGCAGCTTGGCCTCCAGGGCCGGTGAAGCTTTCTTT.

The rearrangement uses TRBV9 and TRBJ2-3; a possible D gene is TRBD2 (5 bases). The CDR3 spans 18 residues. Trimming removed 4 bases at V and 4 bases at J, with 25 bases between. CDR1 is SGDLS and CDR2 is YYNGEE in the germline V gene. CDR3: CASSYHDRSRAASDTQYF. The DNA for the CDR3 is TGTGCCAGCAGCTACCATGACCGGTCGAGGGCGGCGTCAGATACGCAGTATTTT.

The CDR3 DNA is TGTGCCAGCAGTGTAACTAGCGGGAGAAGGCTTAATGAGCAGTTCTTC. Translating gives CASSVTSGRRLNEQFF. The gene calls are TRBV7-2 and TRBJ2-1; 11 nucleotides match TRBD2. The germline V gene has CDR1 SGHTA and CDR2 FQGNSA. This CDR3 has 16 residues. V trimming: 6 bases; J trimming: 7 bases; junction bases outside the gene matches: 11.

The chain is built from TRBV5-1 and TRBJ2-5; D perhaps matches TRBD1 (7 bases). This CDR3 contains 18 residues. V was clipped by 4 bases and J by 0 bases, with 22 bases between them. Germline V gene sequence: CDR1 SGHRS, CDR2 YFSETQ. CDR3 coding DNA: TGCGCCAGCAGCGTAGGTGGAGGGGGCCGGTATTACCAAGAGACCCAGTACTTC. As protein: CASSVGGGGRYYQETQYF.